Reported below is one TCR beta chain. The V and J ends lost 4 bases and 0 bases respectively, with 7 bases between them. The CDR3 length is 13 residues. Germline CDR1 reads SGDLS; CDR2 reads YYNGEE. TCRdb's copy holds only in-frame clones and misses some; the assay was immunoSEQ multiplex PCR. The repertoire holds 600,000 or so clones, with 98% as singletons. As defined, naive CD8 cells were CD45RO-negative and positively selected for CCR7, with terminally differentiated effector memory CD45RA+ cells excluded. These data originate in a study of shared clonotypes between healthy human individuals. Sequenced sample: naive CD8+ T cells sorted from blood. The chain is built from TRBV9 and TRBJ1-2; D is unclear. The receptor was isolated from a man aged 25 to 40 in good health. The CDR3 coding sequence is TGTGCCAGCAGCCCGTCGACTAACTATGGCTACACCTTC. Amino acid sequence: CASSPSTNYGYTF.